The 17 T cell receptor beta chains in this list originate from one sample, sequenced in a study of T-cell reconstitution after alpha-beta-depleted transplantation in children. Preparation of the TCRbeta library used unique molecular identifiers. In TCRdb, the PCR reads were re-called with MiXCR into one record per CDR3 protein. There are around 96,000 distinct CDR3 sequences in the sample; 9% to 15% occur only once, and about 14% lies in the top ten. The source was PBMCs from the stem cell graft donor, collected from the stem cell graft. The receptors shown here come from a human donor who donated a stem cell graft to a child with inherited bone marrow failure.

The sample holds many counts of this clonotype. This chain links TRBV15 with TRBJ2-4, with TRBD1 identical over 8 bases. Germline loops: CDR1 LNHNV, CDR2 YYDKDF (reference sequence). This CDR3 is 15 amino acids long. V lost 4 bases to trimming and J lost 9 bases; unmatched junction nucleotides: 11. The CDR3 sequence is CATSNRTGRWVIQYF. CDR3 coding DNA: TGTGCCACCAGCAATAGGACAGGGCGGTGGGTCATTCAGTACTTC. The full variable domain, its missing parts supplied by reference TRBV15 and TRBJ2-4, is DAMVIQNPRYQVTQFGKPVTLSCSQTLNHNVMYWYQQKSSQAPKLLFHYYDKDFNNEADTPDNFQSRRPNTSFCFLDIRSPGLGDTAMYLCATSNRTGRWVIQYFGAGTRLSVL.

This clonotype was detected ten times or more. The genes are TRBV27 and TRBJ2-2; D may correspond to TRBD1 or TRBD2 (5 bases each). Germline values: CDR1 MNHEY, CDR2 SMNVEV (reference sequence). The CDR3 extends over 14 amino acids. The V end was cut by 2 bases, the J end by 5 bases, with 9 bases between. This CDR3 is CASSLNGGTGELFF. Here the CDR3 DNA reads TGTGCCAGCAGTTTAAATGGGGGAACCGGGGAGCTGTTTTTT.

This clonotype was seen at least ten times. This chain connects TRBV20-1 to TRBJ2-7, with D perhaps matching TRBD1 (6 bases). The CDR3 has 11 residues. Trimming left V 4 bases short and J 2 bases short, with 6 bases between. Germline-derived CDR1 and CDR2 are DFQATT and SNEGSKA (reference sequence). This CDR3 is CSAKGAYEQYF. CDR3 bases: TGCAGTGCTAAGGGGGCCTACGAGCAGTACTTC.

In its sample, this clonotype was seen many times. The chain couples TRBV12-3 or TRBV12-4 to TRBJ2-2, with D perhaps TRBD1 (6 bases). There are 13 residues in the CDR3. V was trimmed by 6 bases and J by 6 bases, leaving 11 bases between them. As DNA, the CDR3 is TGTGCCAGCAGCTACAGGGAATCCGGGGAGCTGTTTTTT. Residues: CASSYRESGELFF.

Details on this clonotype: Being one base from a much bigger clone, this may be a read error. The chain is built from TRBV20-1 and TRBJ2-1; tentatively, D is TRBD2 (5 bases). The CDR3 is made up of 11 amino acids. Germline CDR1 DFQATT, CDR2 SNEGSKA (reference sequence). The ends were cut back, 6 bases at V and 15 bases at J, with 18 bases in the middle. The DNA for the CDR3 is TGCAGTGCAGTAGTGGGAGTTATAGTGTTCTTC. Residues: CSAVVGVIVFF.

This clonotype was counted ten times or more. The V gene is TRBV27, the J gene TRBJ1-5; no firm D call. Per the germline V gene, CDR1 is MNHEY and CDR2 is SMNVEV (reference sequence). The germline V and J ends were trimmed by 2 bases and 6 bases, with 14 bases remaining between them. CDR3 size: 15 residues. CDR3 nucleotide sequence: TGTGCCAGCAGTTTAGGAATGGGAGGGAGTCAGCCCCAGCATTTT. Its translation: CASSLGMGGSQPQHF.

The J gene is TRBJ1-5, the V gene TRBV6-1; tentatively, D is TRBD1 (6 bases). The germline V gene encodes CDR1 MNHNS and CDR2 SASEGT. The CDR3 spans 15 residues. V was cut by 5 bases and J by 3 bases, with 14 bases left in between. The CDR3 region has the DNA TGTGCCAGCAGTCCCGATACAGGGCCCAATCAGCCCCAGCATTTT. Amino acid sequence: CASSPDTGPNQPQHF.

This clonotype was observed many times. The V and J genes are TRBV5-1 and TRBJ2-2; possibly TRBD1 for D (5 bases). CDR1 SGHRS and CDR2 YFSETQ come from the germline V gene. The V gene lost 4 bases and the J gene lost 1 base, with 11 bases spanning the gap. CDR3 size: 15 residues. The CDR3 DNA reads TGCGCCAGCAGCCGCGACAGCTTGAACACCGGGGAGCTGTTTTTT. This sequence encodes CASSRDSLNTGELFF.

This clonotype was counted ten times or more. The chain joins TRBV5-4 to TRBJ2-1; D not certain. Germline V gene sequence: CDR1 SGHNT, CDR2 YYREEE (reference sequence). The V and J ends lost 0 bases and 5 bases respectively, with 9 bases between them. The CDR3 length is 14 residues. CDR3 region: CASSLVRNDNEQFF. DNA for the CDR3: TGTGCCAGCAGCTTGGTGCGGAATGACAATGAGCAGTTCTTC.

This clonotype has more than one count but fewer than ten. The genes are TRBV10-3 and TRBJ2-2; 8 nucleotides line up with TRBD2. The CDR3 contains 16 residues. V trimming: 4 bases; J trimming: 7 bases; junction bases outside the gene matches: 11. Germline loops: CDR1 ENHRY, CDR2 SYGVKD. The CDR3 coding sequence is TGTGCCATCAGTGCCCGGGAGGGCGCCCGGGGCGGGGAGCTGTTTTTT. It encodes CAISAREGARGGELFF.

This clonotype was counted many times. The V gene is TRBV7-2, the J gene TRBJ2-1, with TRBD2 identical over 13 bases. This CDR3 region has 14 residues. V lost 5 bases and J lost 9; bases outside the gene matches: 4. Germline V gives CDR1 SGHTA, CDR2 FQGNSA. Here the CDR3 reads CASSTSGRAGEQFF. CDR3 nucleotides: TGTGCCAGCAGCACTAGCGGGAGGGCCGGTGAGCAGTTCTTC.

This sequence joins TRBV19 and TRBJ2-7; TRBD2 matches 7 bases. V lost 5 bases to trimming and J lost 0 bases; unmatched junction nucleotides: 10. The CDR3 contains 16 residues. Germline V gives CDR1 LNHDA, CDR2 SQIVND (reference sequence). The CDR3 sequence is CASSAGPGGSSYEQYF. CDR3 nucleotide sequence: TGTGCCAGTAGTGCCGGCCCAGGCGGGAGCTCCTACGAGCAGTACTTC.

There are many counts of this clonotype. The V call is TRBV5-1, the J call TRBJ1-1; a weak D match, TRBD1 (5 bases). From germline, CDR1 is SGHRS and CDR2 YFSETQ. V was cut by 0 bases and J by 8 bases, with 14 bases left in between. The CDR3 has 14 amino acids. Written as DNA, the CDR3 is TGCGCCAGCAGCTTGGAACAGGACTCGGTGGAAGCTTTCTTT. It is translated as CASSLEQDSVEAFF.

This clonotype was seen repeatedly, ten times or more. V usage is TRBV28 and J usage is TRBJ2-5; TRBD2 matches at 7 bases. V shed 5 bases and J 5 bases; nucleotides not matched to a gene: 11. The CDR3 loop spans 15 amino acids. Germline-derived CDR1 and CDR2 are MDHEN and SYDVKM. In DNA form, the CDR3 reads TGTGCCAGCAGTCCGGCCGGCGGGAGAAGGGAGACCCAGTACTTC. Protein product: CASSPAGGRRETQYF.

The chain is built from TRBV3-1 and TRBJ1-5, with D hard to call. V lost 1 base and J lost 0, with 7 bases in between. This CDR3 has 15 amino acids. The V gene's germline CDR1 is LGHDT and CDR2 YNNKEL (reference sequence). CDR3 bases: TGTGCCAGCAGCCAAGGATGGGATAGCAATCAGCCCCAGCATTTT. This codes for CASSQGWDSNQPQHF.

This clonotype was detected ten times or more. The chain has TRBV24-1 and TRBJ2-1; TRBD2 agrees at 10 bases. J was trimmed by 9 bases and V by 3 bases; bases with no gene match: 7. The CDR3 loop spans 15 amino acids. From germline, CDR1 is KGHDR and CDR2 SFDVKD. The CDR3, as DNA: TGTGCCACCAGTGATATCAGCGGGAGGGCCGGTGAGCAGTTCTTC. This gives the protein CATSDISGRAGEQFF.

J is TRBJ2-7 and V is TRBV4-3; TRBD1 aligns across 8 bases. The CDR3 is 16 residues long. V shed 4 bases, J shed 0 bases, and the junction held 8 bases outside the gene matches. Looked up from germline, CDR1 is LGHNA and CDR2 is YSLEER. The CDR3 region has the DNA TGCGCCAGCAGCCCTGGGACAGGACTAAGCTCCTACGAGCAGTACTTC. Protein sequence: CASSPGTGLSSYEQYF.